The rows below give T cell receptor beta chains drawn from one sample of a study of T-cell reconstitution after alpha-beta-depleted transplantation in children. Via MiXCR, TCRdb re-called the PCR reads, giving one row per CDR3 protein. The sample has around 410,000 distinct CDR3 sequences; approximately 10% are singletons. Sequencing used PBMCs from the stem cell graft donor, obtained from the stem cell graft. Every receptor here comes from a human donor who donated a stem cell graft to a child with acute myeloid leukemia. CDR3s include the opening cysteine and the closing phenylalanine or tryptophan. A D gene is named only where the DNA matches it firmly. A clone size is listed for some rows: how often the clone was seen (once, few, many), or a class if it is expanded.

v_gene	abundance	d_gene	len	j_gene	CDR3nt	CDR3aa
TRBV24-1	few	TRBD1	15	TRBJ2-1	TGTGCCACCAGTGATTCCGGGACAGGGGGCAATGAGCAGTTCTTC	CATSDSGTGGNEQFF
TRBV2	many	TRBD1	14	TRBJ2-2	TGTGCCAGCAGGGCGACAGGGGTGGCCGGGGAGCTGTTTTTT	CASRATGVAGELFF
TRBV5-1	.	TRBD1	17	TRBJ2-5	TGCGCCAGCAGCGCCGGACGTACCAGGGGGATCGGAGAGACCCAGTACTTC	CASSAGRTRGIGETQYF
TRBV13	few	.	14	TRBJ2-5	TGTGCCAGCACCCCGTGGTTAGCGCCAGAGACCCAGTACTTC	CASTPWLAPETQYF
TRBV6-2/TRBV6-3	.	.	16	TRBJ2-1	TGTGCCAGCACAGTTAGCCATACGGGGCCCTACAATGAGCAGTTCTTC	CASTVSHTGPYNEQFF
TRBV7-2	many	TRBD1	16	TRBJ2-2	TGTGCCAGCAGCATGCTTCCGGGACAGACGACCGGGGAGCTGTTTTTT	CASSMLPGQTTGELFF
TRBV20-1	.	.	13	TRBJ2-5	TGCAGTGCTAGAGCCGACGTACAAGAGACCCAGTACTTC	CSARADVQETQYF
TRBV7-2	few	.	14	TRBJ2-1	TGTGCCAGCAGCTTAGGGCGCGGATACAATGAGCAGTTCTTC	CASSLGRGYNEQFF
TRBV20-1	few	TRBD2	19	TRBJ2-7	TGCAGTGCTAGAACTCCGGGACTAGCGGGAAGTACTAGCTCCTACGAGCAGTACTTC	CSARTPGLAGSTSSYEQYF
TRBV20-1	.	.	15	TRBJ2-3	TGCAGTGCTTCCCCGGGGCGGGGAAGCACAGATACGCAGTATTTT	CSASPGRGSTDTQYF
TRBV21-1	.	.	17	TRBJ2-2	TGTGCCAGCAGCAAGTCTCTCCCGAGGGTTCGCACCGGGGAGCTGTTTTTT	CASSKSLPRVRTGELFF
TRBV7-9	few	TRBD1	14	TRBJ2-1	TGTGCCAGCAGCCCGACAGGGGTCTACAATGAGCAGTTCTTC	CASSPTGVYNEQFF
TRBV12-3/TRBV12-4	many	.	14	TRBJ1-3	TGTGCCAGCAGCCCCCGGGGGGGTGGAAACACCATATATTTT	CASSPRGGGNTIYF
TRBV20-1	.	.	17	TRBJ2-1	TGCAGTGCTAGAGTTGACTCCGGGACGGATAGGTTCAATGAGCAGTTCTTC	CSARVDSGTDRFNEQFF
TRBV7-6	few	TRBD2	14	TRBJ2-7	TGTGCCAGCAGCTTAGAAGCGGGAGTGGGGGAGCAGTACTTC	CASSLEAGVGEQYF
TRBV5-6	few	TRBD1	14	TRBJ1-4	TGTGCCAGCAGCTTGGACAGGGGCCTTGAAAAACTGTTTTTT	CASSLDRGLEKLFF
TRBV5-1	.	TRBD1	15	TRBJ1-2	TGCGCCAGCAGCTTAGGGACAGGGATATGGGATGGCTACACCTTC	CASSLGTGIWDGYTF
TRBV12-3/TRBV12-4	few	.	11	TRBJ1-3	TGTGCCAGCAGTTTACGCGACGGGACATATTTT	CASSLRDGTYF
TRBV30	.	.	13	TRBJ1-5	TGTGCCTGGAGAGGGGGAGATAATCAGCCCCAGCATTTT	CAWRGGDNQPQHF
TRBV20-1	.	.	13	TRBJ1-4	TGCAGTGCTAGAGATCCGAGGGGTCAAAAACTGTTTTTT	CSARDPRGQKLFF
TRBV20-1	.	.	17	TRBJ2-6	TGCAGTGCTAGTAATCGACGGGGGGCAGCTGGGGCCAACGTCCTGACTTTC	CSASNRRGAAGANVLTF
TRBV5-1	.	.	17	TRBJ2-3	TGCGCCAGCAGCTTGGCCGGAGGGGGGGGAGGCACAGATACGCAGTATTTT	CASSLAGGGGGTDTQYF
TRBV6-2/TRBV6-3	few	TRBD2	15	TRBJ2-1	TGTGCCAGCAGTTACCGACTAGCGGGAGGTAATGAGCAGTTCTTC	CASSYRLAGGNEQFF
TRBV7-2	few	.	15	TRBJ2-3	TGTGCCAGCAACCCACTGATTGGGGTTATAGATACGCAGTATTTT	CASNPLIGVIDTQYF
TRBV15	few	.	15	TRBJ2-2	TGTGCCACCAGCAGAGATTTTGCGAACACCGGGGAGCTGTTTTTT	CATSRDFANTGELFF
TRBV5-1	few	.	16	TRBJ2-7	TGCGCCAGCAGCTTCTTTCGCGGCACCCCCGTGGTAGAGCAGTACTTC	CASSFFRGTPVVEQYF
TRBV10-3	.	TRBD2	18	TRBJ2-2	TGTGCCATCAGTGGCCGGGGACTAGCGGACGTAAACACCGGGGAGCTGTTTTTT	CAISGRGLADVNTGELFF
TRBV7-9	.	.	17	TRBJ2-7	TGTGCCAGCAGCGGTTCTCCGACACACACCCCTATGCACGAGCAGTACTTC	CASSGSPTHTPMHEQYF
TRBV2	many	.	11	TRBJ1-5	TGTGCCAGCAGGCAGGGTCAGCCCCAGCATTTT	CASRQGQPQHF
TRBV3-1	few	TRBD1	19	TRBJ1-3	TGTGCCAGCAGCCAAGACGTCAGTACCCCCAGGGGGCCTGGAAACACCATATATTTT	CASSQDVSTPRGPGNTIYF
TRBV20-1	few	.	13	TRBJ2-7	TGCAGTGCCCCCTCGGGAGATCACTACGAGCAGTACTTC	CSAPSGDHYEQYF
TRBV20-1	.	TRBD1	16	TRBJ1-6	TGCAGTGCTAGAGCACCGAGTCAGGGGGAGAGTTCACCCCTCCACTTT	CSARAPSQGESSPLHF
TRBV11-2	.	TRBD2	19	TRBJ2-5	TGTGCCAGCAGCTCCAATTGGTGGGAGGGCCTGCGGGTCCAAGAGACCCAGTACTTC	CASSSNWWEGLRVQETQYF
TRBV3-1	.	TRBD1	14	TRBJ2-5	TGTGCCAGCAGCCCCTGGGACAGGAGAGAGACCCAGTACTTC	CASSPWDRRETQYF
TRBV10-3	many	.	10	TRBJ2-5	TGTGCAGTAGGGCAAGAGACCCAGTACTTC	CAVGQETQYF
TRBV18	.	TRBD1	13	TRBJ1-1	TGTGCCAGTAAGGGGGCAGGGAACACTGAAGCTTTCTTT	CASKGAGNTEAFF
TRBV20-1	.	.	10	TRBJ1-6	TGCGGTCCCGACAGATCACCCCTCCACTTT	CGPDRSPLHF
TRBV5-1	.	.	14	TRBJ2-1	TGCGCCAGCAGCTTTAGTTCGGAGTTCGATGAGCAGTTCTTC	CASSFSSEFDEQFF
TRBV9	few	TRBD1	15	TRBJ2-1	TGTGCCAGCAGCCTGGGACAGGGTGGGATCGATGAGCAGTTCTTC	CASSLGQGGIDEQFF
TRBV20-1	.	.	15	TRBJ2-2	TGCAGTGCTAGAGTATACAGAAAAAACACCGGGGAGCTGTTTTTT	CSARVYRKNTGELFF
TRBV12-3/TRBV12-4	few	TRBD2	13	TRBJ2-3	TGTGCCAGCCAAGCGGGAGCTGTAGATACGCAGTATTTT	CASQAGAVDTQYF
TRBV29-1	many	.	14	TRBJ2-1	TGCAGCGTTGTTATCGGGAGCTCCTACAATGAGCAGTTCTTC	CSVVIGSSYNEQFF
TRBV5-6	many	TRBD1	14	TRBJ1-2	TGTGCCAGCAGCTGGGGGACAGTGGATGATGGCTACACCTTC	CASSWGTVDDGYTF
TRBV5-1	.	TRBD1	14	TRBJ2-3	TGCGCCAGCAGCCGCGACAGGGTGCCAGATACGCAGTATTTT	CASSRDRVPDTQYF
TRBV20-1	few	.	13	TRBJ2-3	TGCAGTGCTATATGGGGGCGCCTAGATACGCAGTATTTT	CSAIWGRLDTQYF
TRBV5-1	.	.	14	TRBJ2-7	TGCGCCAGCAGCTTGGGAGGGGACCTCTACGAGCAGTACTTC	CASSLGGDLYEQYF
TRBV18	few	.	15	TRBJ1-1	TGTGCCAGCTCACCCCGGCCCCAGGACGGGTCTGAAGCTTTCTTT	CASSPRPQDGSEAFF
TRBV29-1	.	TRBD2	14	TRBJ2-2	TGCAGCGCCGAGGCGGGGGGGTACACCGGGGAGCTGTTTTTT	CSAEAGGYTGELFF
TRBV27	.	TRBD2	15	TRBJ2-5	TGTGCCAGCAGCTCCCGGGAGGAACCTAGGGAGACCCAGTACTTC	CASSSREEPRETQYF
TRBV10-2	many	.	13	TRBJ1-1	TGCGCCAGCAGCCCCGGGCCCTACACTGAAGCTTTCTTT	CASSPGPYTEAFF
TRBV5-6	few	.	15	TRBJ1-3	TGTGCCAGCAGCACCGGACGGACCTCTGGAAACACCATATATTTT	CASSTGRTSGNTIYF
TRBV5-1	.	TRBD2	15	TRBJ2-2	TGCGCCAGCGCGAAAGCGGGGGCGAACACCGGGGAGCTGTTTTTT	CASAKAGANTGELFF
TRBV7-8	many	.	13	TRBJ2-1	TGTGCCAGCAGCTTAGTAGTAGTCAATGAGCAGTTCTTC	CASSLVVVNEQFF
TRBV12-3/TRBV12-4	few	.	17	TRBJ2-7	TGTGCCAGCAGTTTAGTTTCCTGGAGCGGGACAGTATACGAGCAGTACTTC	CASSLVSWSGTVYEQYF
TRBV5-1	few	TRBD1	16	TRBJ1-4	TGCGCCAGCAGCTTGGCCGGACAGGCAACTAATGAAAAACTGTTTTTT	CASSLAGQATNEKLFF
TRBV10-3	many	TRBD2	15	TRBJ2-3	TGTGCCATCAGCCCTCAGCGGGGGCTCACAGATACGCAGTATTTT	CAISPQRGLTDTQYF